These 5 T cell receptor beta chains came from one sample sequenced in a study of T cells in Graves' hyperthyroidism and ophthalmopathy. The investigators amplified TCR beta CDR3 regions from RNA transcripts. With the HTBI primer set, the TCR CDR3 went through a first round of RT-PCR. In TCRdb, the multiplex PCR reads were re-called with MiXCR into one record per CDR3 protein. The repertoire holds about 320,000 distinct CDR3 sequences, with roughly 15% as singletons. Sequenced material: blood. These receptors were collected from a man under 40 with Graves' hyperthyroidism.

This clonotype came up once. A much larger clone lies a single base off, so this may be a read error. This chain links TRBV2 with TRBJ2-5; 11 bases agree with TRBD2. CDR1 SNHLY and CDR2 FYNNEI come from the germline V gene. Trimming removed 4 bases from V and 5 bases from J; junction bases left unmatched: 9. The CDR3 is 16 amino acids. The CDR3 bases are TGTGCCAGCAGTGCCCGTAGCGGGAGGGCCTGGGAGACCCAGTACTTC. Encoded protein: CASSARSGRAWETQYF. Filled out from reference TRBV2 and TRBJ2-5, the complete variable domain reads EPEVTQTPSHQVTQMGQEVILRCVPISNHLYFYWYRQILGQKVEFLVSFYNNEISEKSEIFDDQFSVERPDGSNFTLKIRSTKLEDSAMYFCASSARSGRAWETQYFGPGTRLLVL.

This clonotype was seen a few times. CDR3 loop: CATSATSGSRNEQYF. The CDR3 region has the DNA TGTGCCACCAGCGCAACTAGCGGGAGTCGAAACGAGCAGTACTTC. The chain uses TRBV15 and TRBJ2-7; 11 bases agree with TRBD2. V dropped 5 bases and J dropped 5; count of bases not matched to a gene: 8. The CDR3 is 15 amino acids. CDR1 is LNHNV, CDR2 YYDKDF, per germline (reference sequence).

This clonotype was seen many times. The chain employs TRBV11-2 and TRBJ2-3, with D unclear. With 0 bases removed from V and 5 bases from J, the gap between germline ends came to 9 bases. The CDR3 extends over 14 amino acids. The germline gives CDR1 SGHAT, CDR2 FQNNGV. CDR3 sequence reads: CASSLDRTIDTQYF. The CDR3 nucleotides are TGTGCCAGCAGCTTAGATCGTACCATAGATACGCAGTATTTT. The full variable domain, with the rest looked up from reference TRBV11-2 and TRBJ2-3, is EAGVAQSPRYKIIEKRQSVAFWCNPISGHATLYWYQQILGQGPKLLIQFQNNGVVDDSQLPKDRFSAERLKGVDSTLKIQPAKLEDSAVYLCASSLDRTIDTQYFGPGTRLTVL.

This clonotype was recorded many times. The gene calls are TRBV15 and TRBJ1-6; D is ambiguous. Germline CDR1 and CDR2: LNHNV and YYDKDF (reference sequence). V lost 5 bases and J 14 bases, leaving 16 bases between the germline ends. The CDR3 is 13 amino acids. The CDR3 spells CATSLGTSVTLHF. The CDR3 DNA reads TGTGCCACCAGCCTTGGAACGTCTGTAACCCTCCACTTT.

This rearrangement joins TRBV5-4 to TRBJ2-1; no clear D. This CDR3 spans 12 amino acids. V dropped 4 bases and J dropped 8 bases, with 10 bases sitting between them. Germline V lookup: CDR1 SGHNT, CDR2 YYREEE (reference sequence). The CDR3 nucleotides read TGTGCCAGCAGCCTCCGGACGGATGAGCAGTTCTTC. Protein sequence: CASSLRTDEQFF.